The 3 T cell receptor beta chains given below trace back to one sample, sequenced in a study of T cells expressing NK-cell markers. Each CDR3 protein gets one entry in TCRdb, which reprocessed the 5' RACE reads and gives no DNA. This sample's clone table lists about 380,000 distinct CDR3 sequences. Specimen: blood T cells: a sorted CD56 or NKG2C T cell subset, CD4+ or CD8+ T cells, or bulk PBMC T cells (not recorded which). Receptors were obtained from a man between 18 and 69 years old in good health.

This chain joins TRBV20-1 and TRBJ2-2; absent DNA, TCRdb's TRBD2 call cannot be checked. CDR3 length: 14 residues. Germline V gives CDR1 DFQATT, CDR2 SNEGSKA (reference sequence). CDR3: CSARASVDTGELFF.

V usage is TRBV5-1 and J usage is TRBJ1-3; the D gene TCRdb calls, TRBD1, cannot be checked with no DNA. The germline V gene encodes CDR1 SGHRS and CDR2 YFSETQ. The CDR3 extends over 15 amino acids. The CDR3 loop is CASRVTGEAGNTIYF.

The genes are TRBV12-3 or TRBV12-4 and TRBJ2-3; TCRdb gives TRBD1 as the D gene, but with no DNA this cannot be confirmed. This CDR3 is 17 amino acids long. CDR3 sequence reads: CASRIGGSGTPGITQYF.